The source of this TCR beta chain is a study of CD8 T cells in Susac syndrome. CDR1 is MNHNY, CDR2 SVGAGI, per germline (reference sequence). The CDR3 is 16 residues long. V lost 4 bases to trimming and J lost 5 bases, with 20 bases between them. An input of 0.5 to 1 ug of RNA was subjected to reverse transcription using random hexamers. From the immunoSEQ multiplex PCR reads, TCRdb called clonotypes with MiXCR, one entry per CDR3 protein. The profile shows about 210,000 distinct CDR3 sequences, nearly 97% of them singletons. The rearrangement uses TRBV6-6 and TRBJ2-5, with D possibly matching TRBD2 (6 bases). The clonotype originates from a human donor with multiple sclerosis. The sequenced material came from CD4+ T cells from PBMCs. The CDR3 sequence: CASSFAPRGAGETQYF. The CDR3 DNA is TGTGCCAGCAGTTTCGCCCCTCGCGGGGCTGGGGAGACCCAGTACTTC.